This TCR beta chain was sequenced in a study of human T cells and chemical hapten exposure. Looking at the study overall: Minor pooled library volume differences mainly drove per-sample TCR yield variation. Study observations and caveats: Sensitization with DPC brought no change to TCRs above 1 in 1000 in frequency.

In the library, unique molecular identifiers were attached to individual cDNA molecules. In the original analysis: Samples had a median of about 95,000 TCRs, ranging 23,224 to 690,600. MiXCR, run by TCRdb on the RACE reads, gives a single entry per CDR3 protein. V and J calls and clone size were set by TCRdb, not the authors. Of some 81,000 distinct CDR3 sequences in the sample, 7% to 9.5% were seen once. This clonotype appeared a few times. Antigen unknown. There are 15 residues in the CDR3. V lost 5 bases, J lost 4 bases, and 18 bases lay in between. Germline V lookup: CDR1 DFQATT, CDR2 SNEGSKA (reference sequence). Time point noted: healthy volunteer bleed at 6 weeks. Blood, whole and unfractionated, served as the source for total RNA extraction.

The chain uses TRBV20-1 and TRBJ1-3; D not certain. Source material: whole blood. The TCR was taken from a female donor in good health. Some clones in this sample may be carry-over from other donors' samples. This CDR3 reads CSAGRIPSSGNTIYF. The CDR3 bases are TGCAGTGCTGGAAGGATCCCCTCGAGCGGAAACACCATATATTTT.